Below, one T cell receptor beta chain is given with its context. This clonotype was observed a few times. Its antigen remains unidentified. Base-call qualities are not available, and no considerably larger clone is one nucleotide away. To prepare the library, PCR was applied. DNA from cultured CD4+ T cells was subjected to TCR sequencing with the Oncomine TCR Beta short-read assay at the Johns Hopkins FTIC core. The QIAamp micro DNA kit was used to extract genomic DNA from the cultured CD4+ T cells. The Oncomine TCR Beta libraries from cultured CD4+ T cells were pooled using unique dual indexes and then sequenced on an Illumina iSeq 100. The study's own analysis went as follows. Non-productive sequences were filtered out, and CDR3s that did not start with C, did not end with F or W, or were shorter than 7 amino acids were discarded. Antigen-specific clonotypes were identified with the MANAFEST web application by comparing peptide-stimulated wells with reference and other culture wells. For a clone to be called positive, the clone needed an FDR below 0.05, an odds ratio above 5, and a productive frequency above 0.1% in at least two of three replicate wells. Cross-reactive clonotypes were defined as significantly expanded in both SARS-CoV-2 spike wells and at least one common cold coronavirus spike condition. Similarity between CDR3 sequences was evaluated in R version 3.6.1 using Levenshtein distances (stringdist) and unrooted phylogenetic trees (ape). TCRdb's own reprocessing of the public reads used fastp at Q25 and MiXCR and kept productive beta chains. Rows with one shared CDR3 protein collapse into an entry with the most common genes and DNA. The V and J calls were not made by the authors but by TCRdb's processing. In this sample the table shows about 15,000 distinct CDR3 sequences, around a fifth of which occur a single time. Roughly 12% of the sample goes to the ten largest clones.

The treatment or condition tag for this specimen amounts to: approximately 9-day PBMC culture with coronavirus spike peptide pools or control peptides (ViraFEST assay). To expand antigen-specific T cells with peptide pools and then pick out the expanded clonotypes through TCR sequencing, the study relied on the ViraFEST assay. Healthy vaccine recipients had no prior SARS-CoV-2 infection, confirmed by negative nucleocapsid antibody tests before and after vaccination. Each well held around 1.9 million PBMCs cultured with roughly 9.2 ug/ml peptide pools in IMDM containing 5% human AB serum and around 10 IU/ml IL-2. On days 3 and 7, half of the culture medium was replaced with fresh IL-2-containing medium. After nine to eleven days of culture, CD4+ T cells were isolated by negative selection with the EasySep CD4+ T cell isolation kit. Ficoll-Paque Plus gradient centrifugation was used to isolate PBMCs from whole blood, and the isolated PBMCs were then either used fresh or cryopreserved at -140C. Each culture condition was generally run in triplicate wells.

CDR1 and CDR2 are read off the germline V gene as SGHTA and FQGTGA. From its cysteine to its phenylalanine, the CDR3 spans 14 amino acids. Just the 42-base CDR3 DNA is kept, in frame starting at base 1. The V end loses 2 bases and the J end loses 4 bases, and a stretch of 11 bases separates them. This entry is derived from a study of vaccination and CD4 T cells after COVID-19 (dated by TCRdb to between 2021 and 2022). The study in broad terms: In the convalescent cohort there were six males and four females, among whom were two Hispanic individuals, seven Caucasians, two Asians and one multiracial person. Post-vaccine blood samples were obtained a median of about 70 days after the second vaccine dose, with a range of about 13 to 241 days. Overlapping spike peptide pools from SARS-CoV-2 and from the common cold coronaviruses HCoV-NL63, HCoV-OC43 and HCoV-229E were used as culture stimuli. In approximately eleven COVID-19 convalescent patients and several infection-naive healthy vaccine recipients, the spike-specific CD4+ TCR repertoire before mRNA vaccination was compared with the repertoire after mRNA vaccination. Participants got two doses of the Pfizer-BioNTech BNT162b2 vaccine (n=8) or two doses of the Moderna mRNA-1273 vaccine (n=2). As controls, cultures received a CEFX viral epitope pool (the positive control), an HIV-1 Nef peptide pool (the negative control), or no peptide at all. Post-COVID blood samples were collected from convalescent patients a median of roughly 100 days after diagnosis, with a range of about 30 to 170 days. On the study overall, not on this receptor specifically: In convalescent patients, a median around 86% of post-vaccine SARS-CoV-2-reactive clones were detected only after vaccination, and vaccine-specific priming was suggested by this finding. Nearly all vaccine-specific clones in convalescent patients (304 of 307) were mono-reactive for SARS-CoV-2 spike rather than cross-reactive with common cold coronaviruses. The median number of SARS-CoV-2-reactive clonotypes rose from under 25 after infection to roughly 38 after vaccination, but the change was not significant. Relatively few convalescent patients were included in the study, and early timepoints after natural infection were not analyzed.

The V and J segments used are TRBV7-3 and TRBJ1-2; no confident D gene assignment can be made. The sequence derives from a human donor who received a COVID-19 vaccine. Here the sequenced sample was CD4+ T cells from blood, cultured in vitro, taken before SARS-CoV-2 vaccination. The bases are TGTGCCAGCAGCTTAGAATCAGTGGGCTATGGCTACACCTTC. It encodes CASSLESVGYGYTF.